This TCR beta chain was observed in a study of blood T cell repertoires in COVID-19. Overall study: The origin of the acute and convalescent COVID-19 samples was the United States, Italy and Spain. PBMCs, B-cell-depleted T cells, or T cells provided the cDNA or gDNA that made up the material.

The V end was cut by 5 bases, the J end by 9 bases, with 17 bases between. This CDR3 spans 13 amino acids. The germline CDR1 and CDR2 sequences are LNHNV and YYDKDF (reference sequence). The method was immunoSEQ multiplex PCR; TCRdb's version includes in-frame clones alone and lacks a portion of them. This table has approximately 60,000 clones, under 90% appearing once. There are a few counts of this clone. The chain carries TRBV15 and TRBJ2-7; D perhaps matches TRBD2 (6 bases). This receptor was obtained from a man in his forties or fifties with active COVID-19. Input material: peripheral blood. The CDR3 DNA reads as TGTGCCACCAGCTTTGGGGGGACCGTAGGGCAGTACTTC. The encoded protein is CATSFGGTVGQYF.